The sample holds a few counts of the clone carrying this T cell receptor beta chain. Per the authors' pipeline: The authors estimated nucleated cell counts from reference gene primer amplification. Method: immunoSEQ multiplex PCR; TCRdb's copy keeps in-frame clones and lacks some. That table is the source of V, J and clone size, and D and trimming were worked out from the DNA. The sample yields around 160,000 clones, around 82% seen once. The record originates from a study of blood T cell repertoires in COVID-19. About the study: The United States, Italy and Spain provided the acute and convalescent COVID-19 samples. The analysed material was cDNA or gDNA that came from T cells, B-cell-depleted T cells, or PBMCs.

Germline loops: CDR1 KGHSH, CDR2 LQKENI. The J segment lost 1 base and the V segment lost 4 bases, leaving 2 bases of the junction unmatched. The CDR3 has 14 residues. The chain uses TRBV18 and TRBJ1-2; 8 bases map to TRBD1. This sequence originates from a man between 60 and 70 years old with active or convalescent COVID-19. Sequenced input: peripheral blood. The CDR3 nucleotides read TGTGCCAGCTCACTGGGACAGGTTAACTATGGCTACACCTTC. It encodes CASSLGQVNYGYTF.